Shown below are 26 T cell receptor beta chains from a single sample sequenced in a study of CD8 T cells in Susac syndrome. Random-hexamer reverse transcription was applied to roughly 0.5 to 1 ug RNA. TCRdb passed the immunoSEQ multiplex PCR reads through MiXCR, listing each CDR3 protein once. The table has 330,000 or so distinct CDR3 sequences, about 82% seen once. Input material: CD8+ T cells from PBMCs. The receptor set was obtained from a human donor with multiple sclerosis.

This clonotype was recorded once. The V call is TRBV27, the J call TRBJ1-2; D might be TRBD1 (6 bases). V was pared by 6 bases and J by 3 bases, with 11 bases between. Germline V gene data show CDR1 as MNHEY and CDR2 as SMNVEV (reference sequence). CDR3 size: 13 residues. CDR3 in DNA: TGTGCCAGCAGGCCACAGGGCTACTATGGCTACACCTTC. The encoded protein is CASRPQGYYGYTF.

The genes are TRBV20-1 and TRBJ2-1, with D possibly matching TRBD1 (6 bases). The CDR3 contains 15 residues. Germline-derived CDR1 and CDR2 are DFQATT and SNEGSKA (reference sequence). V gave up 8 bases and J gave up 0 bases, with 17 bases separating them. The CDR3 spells CSPRGTGSSYNEQFF. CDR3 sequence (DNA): TGCAGTCCCCGAGGCACAGGGAGCTCCTACAATGAGCAGTTCTTC.

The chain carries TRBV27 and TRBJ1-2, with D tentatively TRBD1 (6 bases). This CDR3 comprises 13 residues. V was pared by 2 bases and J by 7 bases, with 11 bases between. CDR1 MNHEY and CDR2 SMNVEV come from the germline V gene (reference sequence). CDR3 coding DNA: TGTGCCAGCAGTTTAGGGGCAGGGGTTGGCTACACCTTC. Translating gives CASSLGAGVGYTF.

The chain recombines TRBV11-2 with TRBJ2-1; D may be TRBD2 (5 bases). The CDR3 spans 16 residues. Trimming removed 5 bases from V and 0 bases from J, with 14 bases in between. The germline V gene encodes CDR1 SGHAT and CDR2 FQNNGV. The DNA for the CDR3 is TGTGCCAGCAGCCCGCGCGGGCTTAGCTCCTACAATGAGCAGTTCTTC. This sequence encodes CASSPRGLSSYNEQFF.

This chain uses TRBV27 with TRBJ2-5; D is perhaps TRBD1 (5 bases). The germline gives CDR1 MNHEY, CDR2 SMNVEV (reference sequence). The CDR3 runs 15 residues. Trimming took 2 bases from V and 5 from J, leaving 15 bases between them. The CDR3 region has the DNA TGTGCCAGCAGTTTAGGGGCGGCCATCCGGGAGACCCAGTACTTC. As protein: CASSLGAAIRETQYF.

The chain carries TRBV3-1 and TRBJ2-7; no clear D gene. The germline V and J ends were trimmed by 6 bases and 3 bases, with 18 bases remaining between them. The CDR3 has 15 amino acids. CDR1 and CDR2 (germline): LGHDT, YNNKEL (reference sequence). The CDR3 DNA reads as TGTGCCAGCAGAAATGAGAGGACCCGTTACTACGAGCAGTACTTC. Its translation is CASRNERTRYYEQYF.

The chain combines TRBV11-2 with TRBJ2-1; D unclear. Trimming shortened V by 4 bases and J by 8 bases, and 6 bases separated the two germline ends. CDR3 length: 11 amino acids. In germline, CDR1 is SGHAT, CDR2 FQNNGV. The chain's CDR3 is CASSWIHEQFF. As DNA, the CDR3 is TGTGCCAGCAGCTGGATCCATGAGCAGTTCTTC.

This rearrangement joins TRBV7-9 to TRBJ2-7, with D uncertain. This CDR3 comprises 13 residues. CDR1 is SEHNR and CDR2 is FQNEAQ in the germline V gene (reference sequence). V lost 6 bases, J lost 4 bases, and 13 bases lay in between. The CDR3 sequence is CASRTSTEYEQYF. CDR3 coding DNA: TGTGCCAGCAGGACCAGCACCGAATACGAGCAGTACTTC.

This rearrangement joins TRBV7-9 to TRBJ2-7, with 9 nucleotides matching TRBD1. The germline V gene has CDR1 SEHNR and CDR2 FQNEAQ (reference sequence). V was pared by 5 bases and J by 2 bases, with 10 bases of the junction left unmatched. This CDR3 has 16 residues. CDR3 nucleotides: TGTGCCAGCAGCCCCGGGACAGGGATTTACCCCTACGAGCAGTACTTC. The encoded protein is CASSPGTGIYPYEQYF.

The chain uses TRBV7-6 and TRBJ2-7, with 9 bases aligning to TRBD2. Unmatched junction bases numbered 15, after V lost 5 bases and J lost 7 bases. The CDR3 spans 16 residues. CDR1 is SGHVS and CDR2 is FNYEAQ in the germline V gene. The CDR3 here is CASSPAGGIPPWEQYF. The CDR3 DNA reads TGTGCCAGCAGCCCGGCGGGGGGGATCCCCCCCTGGGAGCAGTACTTC.

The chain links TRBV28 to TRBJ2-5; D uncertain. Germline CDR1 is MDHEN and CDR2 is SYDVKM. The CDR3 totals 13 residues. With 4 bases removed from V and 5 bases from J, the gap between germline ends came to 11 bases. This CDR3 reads CASSSSVSETQYF. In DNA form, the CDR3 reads TGTGCCAGCAGTTCGTCGGTTTCGGAGACCCAGTACTTC.

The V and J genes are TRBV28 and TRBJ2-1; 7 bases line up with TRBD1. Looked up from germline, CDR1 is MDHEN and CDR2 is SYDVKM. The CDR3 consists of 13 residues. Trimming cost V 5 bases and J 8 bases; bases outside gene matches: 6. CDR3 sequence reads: CASSATGWDEQFF. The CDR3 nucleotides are TGTGCCAGCAGTGCGACAGGGTGGGATGAGCAGTTCTTC. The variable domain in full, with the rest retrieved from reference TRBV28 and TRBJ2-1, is DVKVTQSSRYLVKRTGEKVFLECVQDMDHENMFWYRQDPGLGLRLIYFSYDVKMKEKGDIPEGYSVSREKKERFSLILESASTNQTSMYLCASSATGWDEQFFGPGTRLTVL.

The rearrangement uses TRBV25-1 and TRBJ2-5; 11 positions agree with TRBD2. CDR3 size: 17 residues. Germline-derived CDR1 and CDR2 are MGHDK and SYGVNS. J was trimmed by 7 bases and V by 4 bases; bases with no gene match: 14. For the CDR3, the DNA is TGTGCCAGCAGTGGTACTCTAGCGGGAGGCCCAGGCGGGACCCAGTACTTC. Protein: CASSGTLAGGPGGTQYF.

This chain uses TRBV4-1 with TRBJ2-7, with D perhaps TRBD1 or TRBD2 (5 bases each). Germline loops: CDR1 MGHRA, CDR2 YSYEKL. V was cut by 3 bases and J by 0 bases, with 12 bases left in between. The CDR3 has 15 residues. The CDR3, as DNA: TGCGCCAGCAGCCAGTCCGAGGGGTTCTCCTACGAGCAGTACTTC. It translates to CASSQSEGFSYEQYF.

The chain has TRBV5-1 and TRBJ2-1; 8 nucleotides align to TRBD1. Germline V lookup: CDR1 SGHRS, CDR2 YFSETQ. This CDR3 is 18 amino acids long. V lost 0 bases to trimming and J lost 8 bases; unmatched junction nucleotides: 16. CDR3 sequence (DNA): TGCGCCAGCAGCTTGGATTTTCTCCGTACAGGGGGTCCGGATGAGCAGTTCTTC. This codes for CASSLDFLRTGGPDEQFF.

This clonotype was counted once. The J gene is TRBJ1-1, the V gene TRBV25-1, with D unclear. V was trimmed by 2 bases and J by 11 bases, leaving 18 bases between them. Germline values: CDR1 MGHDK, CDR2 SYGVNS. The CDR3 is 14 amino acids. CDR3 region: CASSERRQVLGAFF. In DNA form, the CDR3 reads TGTGCCAGCAGTGAACGCAGACAAGTACTTGGGGCTTTCTTT.

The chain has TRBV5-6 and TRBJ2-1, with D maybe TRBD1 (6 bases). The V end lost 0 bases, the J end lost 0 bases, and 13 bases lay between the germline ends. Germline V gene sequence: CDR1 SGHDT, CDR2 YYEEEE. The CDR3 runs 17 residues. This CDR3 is CASSLAQGSGSYNEQFF. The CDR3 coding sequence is TGTGCCAGCAGCTTGGCTCAGGGGTCGGGCTCCTACAATGAGCAGTTCTTC.

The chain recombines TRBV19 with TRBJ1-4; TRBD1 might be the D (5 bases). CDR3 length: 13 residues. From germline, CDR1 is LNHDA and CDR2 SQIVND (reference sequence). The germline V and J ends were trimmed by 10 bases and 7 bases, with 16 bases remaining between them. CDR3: CATRTGEAEKLFF. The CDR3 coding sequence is TGTGCCACCCGGACGGGGGAAGCTGAAAAACTGTTTTTT.

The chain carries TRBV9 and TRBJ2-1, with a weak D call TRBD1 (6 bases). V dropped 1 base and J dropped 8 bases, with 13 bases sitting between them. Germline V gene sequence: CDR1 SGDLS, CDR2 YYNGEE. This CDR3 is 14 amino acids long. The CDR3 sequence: CASSVLDRPHEQFF. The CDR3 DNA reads TGTGCCAGCAGCGTACTGGACAGACCCCATGAGCAGTTCTTC.

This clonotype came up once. CDR3 amino acids: CASSGISGNTIYF. In DNA form, the CDR3 reads TGTGCCAGCAGCGGGATTTCAGGAAACACCATATATTTT. The gene calls are TRBV11-2 and TRBJ1-3; D ambiguous. V was clipped by 5 bases and J by 4 bases, with 9 bases between them. CDR3 length: 13 amino acids. In germline, CDR1 is SGHAT, CDR2 FQNNGV.

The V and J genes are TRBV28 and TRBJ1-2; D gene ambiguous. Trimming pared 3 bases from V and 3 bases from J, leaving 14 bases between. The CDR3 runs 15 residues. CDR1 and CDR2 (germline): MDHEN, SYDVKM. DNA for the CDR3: TGTGCCAGCAGTTTCGCCCTTCAGGTTCACTATGGCTACACCTTC. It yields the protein CASSFALQVHYGYTF.

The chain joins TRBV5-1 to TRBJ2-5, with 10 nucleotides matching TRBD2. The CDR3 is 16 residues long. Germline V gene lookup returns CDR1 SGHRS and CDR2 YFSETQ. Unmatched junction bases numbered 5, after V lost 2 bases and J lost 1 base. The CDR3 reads CASSFSTSGIQETQYF. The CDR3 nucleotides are TGCGCCAGCAGCTTTAGCACTAGCGGGATCCAAGAGACCCAGTACTTC.

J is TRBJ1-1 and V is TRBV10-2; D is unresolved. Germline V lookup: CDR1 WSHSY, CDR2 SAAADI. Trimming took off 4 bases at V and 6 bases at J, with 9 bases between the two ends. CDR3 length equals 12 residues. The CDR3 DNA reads TGCGCCAGCAGTGGGGCAGTCTCTGAAGCTTTCTTT. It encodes CASSGAVSEAFF.

The CDR3 DNA sequence: TGTGCCAGCAGTGGGCCATTGGGAATTTACGAGCAGTACTTC. Translation: CASSGPLGIYEQYF. The V call is TRBV27, the J call TRBJ2-7; no firm D call. Trimming left V 5 bases short and J 4 bases short, with 15 bases between. The germline gives CDR1 MNHEY, CDR2 SMNVEV (reference sequence). The CDR3 has 14 residues.

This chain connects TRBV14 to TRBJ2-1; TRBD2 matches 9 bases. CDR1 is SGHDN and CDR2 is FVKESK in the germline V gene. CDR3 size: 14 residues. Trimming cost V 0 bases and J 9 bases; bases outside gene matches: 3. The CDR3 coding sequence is TGTGCCAGCAGCCAAGACCTAGCGGGACCTGAGCAGTTCTTC. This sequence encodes CASSQDLAGPEQFF.

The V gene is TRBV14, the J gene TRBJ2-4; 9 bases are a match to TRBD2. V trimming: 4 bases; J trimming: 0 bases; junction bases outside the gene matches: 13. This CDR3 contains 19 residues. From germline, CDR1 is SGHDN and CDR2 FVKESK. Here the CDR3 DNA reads TGTGCCAGCAGCCCTTTCATAGCGGGAGCGTCCTTAGCCAAAAACATTCAGTACTTC. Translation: CASSPFIAGASLAKNIQYF.